This TCR beta chain originates from a study of T cells in Graves' hyperthyroidism and ophthalmopathy (dated by TCRdb to between 2017 and 2020). Looking at the study overall: Peripheral blood was sampled at the time of initial diagnosis, prior to any treatment. To identify distinguishing TCR V-J signatures, a discovery cohort of about 100 patients was used, comprising 40 to 45 with Graves' ophthalmopathy and 55 to 65 with stable Graves' hyperthyroidism. The paper reports TCR Vbeta CDR3 sequencing of 130 to 150 peripheral blood samples: some 41 ophthalmopathy, fewer than 80 hyperthyroidism and 17 progressor patients. The roughly 100 discovery patients were divided at random into training and test sets in a 7:3 ratio. In several Graves' hyperthyroidism patients, the study also compared T-cell repertoires from thyroid tissue with T-cell repertoires from blood. Whether ophthalmopathy could be predicted prospectively was tested in an independent validation cohort made up of 18 to 20 hyperthyroidism patients plus 17 patients who later progressed to ophthalmopathy. After sampling, hyperthyroidism patients received methimazole starting at 30 mg daily, and ophthalmopathy patients received high-dose intravenous methylprednisolone. What the research found in general, with its limitations: Sample size was not statistically predetermined, and blinding of investigators to group allocation was not performed. Most expanded thyroid clonotypes (frequency above 0.001) were also detected in blood, a finding suggesting that blood repertoires may reflect thyroid immune responses. A 13 V-J signature model separated ophthalmopathy from stable hyperthyroidism, with around 88% sensitivity and approximately 81% specificity in cross-validation and 80%/75% in testing. In validation, the model predicted progression to ophthalmopathy with over 60% sensitivity and less than 75% specificity, a median of about 6.7 months before onset.

Graves' hyperthyroidism was defined as stable when no progression to ophthalmopathy occurred over 18 months of follow-up. Hyperthyroidism patients were newly diagnosed, with disease duration under 2 months, and aged 18 to 65 years. The study excluded patients with uncontrolled infections, other autoimmune diseases, pregnancy or lactation. Clinical symptoms, serum thyroxine and TRAb, thyroid ultrasound, and orbital computed tomography formed the basis for the diagnoses. PBMCs were separated from roughly 10 ml of fresh peripheral blood using Ficoll-Paque density gradient centrifugation. Total RNA was extracted using Trizol reagent, and RNA quality was assessed on an Agilent 2100 Bioanalyzer. Concerning this clonotype: Its recognized antigen is unknown. No much larger clone is present one base from it, and per-base qualities are unavailable.

TCR beta CDR3 regions were amplified from RNA transcripts. A first-round RT-PCR of the TCR CDR3 used the HTBI primer set with the Qiagen OneStep RT-PCR kit. The libraries were constructed in a second round of multiplex PCR and then size-selected and purified. Libraries were sequenced paired-end with 100 bp reads on an Illumina HiSeq2000. The authors' pipeline ran thus. SOAPnuke was used to process the raw data, removing reads that contained adapters or uncalled bases, had a mean Phred below 15, or lacked an exact match to the constant primer or identifier. COPE v1.2.5 was used to merge the high-quality paired reads, and each unique nucleotide sequence was defined as a clonotype. MiTCR v1.1 was used to align the clonotypes against IMGT TRBV, TRBD and TRBJ reference segments. The analysis was restricted to V-J combinations with a frequency above 0.0001, which together covered just over 99% of the repertoires. The TCS score was defined as the ratio of F50 (clonal expansion) to E x V (chaos), calculated using BLOSUM62-based TCRdist between CDR3 peptides within each V-J. Welch's t-statistics and random forest reduced around 520 V-J features to fewer than 15, which were used in a naive Bayes classifier (R e1071). TCRdb reworked the public reads: Q25 trimming with fastp, MiXCR clone assembly, productive beta chains retained. Identical CDR3 proteins give one entry, which carries the most common genes and DNA. TCRdb assigned the V and J calls; the authors' analysis was not used. This sample gives 700,000 or so distinct CDR3 sequences in total; less than 20% of them show up just once. Around 7.7% of the sample belongs to the ten largest clones.

Trimming leaves V shorter by 10 bases and J shorter by 6 bases, with the junction holding 23 bases beyond the gene matches. Spanning cysteine to phenylalanine, the CDR3 consists of 18 amino acids. The sequence is cut down to CDR3 DNA, 54 bases in frame from base 1. This TCR was sampled from a young man with Graves' hyperthyroidism. The rearrangement combines TRBV6-7 with TRBJ1-5, with 8 middle bases fitting TRBD1. TRBV6-7 is an ORF, and what it does is uncertain. The specimen sequenced was blood. The CDR3 protein sequence reads: CAKRIRGQDVIRRQPQHF. DNA sequence: TGTGCCAAACGTATCAGGGGGCAAGATGTAATTCGCCGTCAGCCCCAGCATTTT.